This TCR beta chain appears in the sequencing data of a study of T cell clones after liver transplantation. As for the study in general: Three of eight recipients were HCV-positive; others had non-autoimmune, non-viral indications.

On this clone: Its antigen is currently unknown.

The repertoire was sequenced with immunoSEQ multiplex PCR; TCRdb's copy has only in-frame clones and lacks some. The sample carries some 110,000 clones, around nine tenths recorded once. Overall study findings and caveats: Graft donor-reactive T cells may have migrated into the graft rather than being deleted. Low donor cell numbers restricted donor-reactive repertoire measurement in a couple of subjects.

This TCR came from a human patient who received a liver transplant. The graft donor may have given rise to some T cells. The sample in question was CD4+ T cells from blood, obtained 12 months after liver transplant.

CDR3 region: CASVRPDRQETQYF. In DNA, the CDR3 is TGTGCCAGCGTCCGGCCGGACCGACAAGAGACCCAGTACTTC. The chain couples TRBV2 to TRBJ2-5, with no clear D. CDR1 is SNHLY, CDR2 FYNNEI, per germline. Trimming left V 8 bases short and J 2 bases short, with 15 bases between. CDR3 length equals 14 residues.